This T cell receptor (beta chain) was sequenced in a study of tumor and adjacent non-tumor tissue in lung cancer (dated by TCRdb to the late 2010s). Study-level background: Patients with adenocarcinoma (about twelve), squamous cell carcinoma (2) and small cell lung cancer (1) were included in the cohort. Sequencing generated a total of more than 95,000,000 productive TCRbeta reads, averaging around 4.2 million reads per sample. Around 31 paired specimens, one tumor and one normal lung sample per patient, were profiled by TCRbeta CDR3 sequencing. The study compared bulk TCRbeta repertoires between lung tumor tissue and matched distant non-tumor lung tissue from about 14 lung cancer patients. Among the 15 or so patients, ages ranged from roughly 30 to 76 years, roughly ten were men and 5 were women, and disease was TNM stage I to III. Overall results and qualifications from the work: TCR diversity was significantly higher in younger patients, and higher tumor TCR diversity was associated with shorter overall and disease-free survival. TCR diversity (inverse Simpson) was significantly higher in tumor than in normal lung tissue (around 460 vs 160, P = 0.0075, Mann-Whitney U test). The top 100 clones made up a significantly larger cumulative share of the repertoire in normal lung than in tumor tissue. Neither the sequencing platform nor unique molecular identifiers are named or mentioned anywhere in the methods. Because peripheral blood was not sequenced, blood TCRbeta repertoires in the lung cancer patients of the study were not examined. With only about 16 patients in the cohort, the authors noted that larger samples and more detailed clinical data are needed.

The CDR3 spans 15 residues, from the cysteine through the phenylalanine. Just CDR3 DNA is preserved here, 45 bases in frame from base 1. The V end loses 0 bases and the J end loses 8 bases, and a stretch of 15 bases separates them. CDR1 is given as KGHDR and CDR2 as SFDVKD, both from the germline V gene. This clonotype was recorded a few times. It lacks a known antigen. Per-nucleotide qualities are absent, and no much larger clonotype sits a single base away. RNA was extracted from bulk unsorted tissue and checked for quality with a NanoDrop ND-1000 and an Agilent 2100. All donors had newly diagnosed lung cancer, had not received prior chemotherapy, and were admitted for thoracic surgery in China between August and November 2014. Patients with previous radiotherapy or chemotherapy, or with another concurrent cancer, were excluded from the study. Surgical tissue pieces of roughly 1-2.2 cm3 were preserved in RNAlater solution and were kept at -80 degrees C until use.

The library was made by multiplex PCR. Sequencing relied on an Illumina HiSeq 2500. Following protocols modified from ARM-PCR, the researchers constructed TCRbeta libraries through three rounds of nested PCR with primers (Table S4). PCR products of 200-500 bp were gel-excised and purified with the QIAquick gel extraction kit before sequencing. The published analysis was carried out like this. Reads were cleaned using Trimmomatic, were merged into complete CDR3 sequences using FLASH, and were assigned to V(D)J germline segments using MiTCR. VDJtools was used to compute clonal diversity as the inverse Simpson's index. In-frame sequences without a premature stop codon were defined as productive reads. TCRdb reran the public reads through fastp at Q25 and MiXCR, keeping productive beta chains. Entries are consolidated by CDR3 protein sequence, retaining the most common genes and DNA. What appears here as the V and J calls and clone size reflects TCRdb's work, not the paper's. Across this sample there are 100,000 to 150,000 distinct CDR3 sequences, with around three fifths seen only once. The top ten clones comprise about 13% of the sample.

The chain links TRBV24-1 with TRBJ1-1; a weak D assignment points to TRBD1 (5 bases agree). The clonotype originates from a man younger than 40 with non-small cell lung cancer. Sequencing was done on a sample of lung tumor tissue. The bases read TGTGCCACCAGTGATTTGAAGGGGTGTCCCCTAGAAGCTTTCTTT. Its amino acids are CATSDLKGCPLEAFF.